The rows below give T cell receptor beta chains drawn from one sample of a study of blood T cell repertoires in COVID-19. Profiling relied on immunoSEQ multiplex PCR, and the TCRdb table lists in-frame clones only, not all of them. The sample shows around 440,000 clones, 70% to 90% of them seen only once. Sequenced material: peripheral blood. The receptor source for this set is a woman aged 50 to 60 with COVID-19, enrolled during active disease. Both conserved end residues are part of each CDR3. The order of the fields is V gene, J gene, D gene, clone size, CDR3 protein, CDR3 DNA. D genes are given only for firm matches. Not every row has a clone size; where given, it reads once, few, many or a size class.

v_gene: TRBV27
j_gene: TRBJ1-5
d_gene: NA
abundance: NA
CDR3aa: CASSLIGEGNQPQHF
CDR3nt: TGTGCCAGCAGCCTGATTGGGGAGGGGAATCAGCCCCAGCATTTT

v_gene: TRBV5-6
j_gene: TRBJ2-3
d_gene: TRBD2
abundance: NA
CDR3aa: CASSPGGREDTQYF
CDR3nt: TGTGCCAGCAGCCCGGGGGGAAGGGAGGATACGCAGTATTTT

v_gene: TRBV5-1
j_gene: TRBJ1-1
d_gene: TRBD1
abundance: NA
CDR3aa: CASSLAGQGKVVAFF
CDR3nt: TGCGCCAGCAGCTTGGCCGGACAGGGGAAGGTTGTAGCTTTCTTT

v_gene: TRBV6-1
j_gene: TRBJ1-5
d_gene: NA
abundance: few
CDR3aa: CASSEIEGMGNQPQHF
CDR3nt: TGTGCCAGCAGTGAAATCGAGGGAATGGGCAATCAGCCCCAGCATTTT

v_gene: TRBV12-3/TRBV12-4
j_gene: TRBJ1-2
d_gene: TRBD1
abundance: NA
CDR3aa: CASSIDRAYGYTF
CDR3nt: TGTGCCAGCAGTATCGACAGGGCCTATGGCTACACCTTC

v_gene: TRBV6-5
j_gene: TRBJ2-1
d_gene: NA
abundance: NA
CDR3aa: CASRPPGASREQFF
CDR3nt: TGTGCCAGCAGGCCCCCTGGGGCGAGTCGTGAGCAGTTCTTC

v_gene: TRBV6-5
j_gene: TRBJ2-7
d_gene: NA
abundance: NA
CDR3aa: CASGYRGGEQYF
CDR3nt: TGTGCCAGCGGGTACAGGGGGGGCGAGCAGTACTTC

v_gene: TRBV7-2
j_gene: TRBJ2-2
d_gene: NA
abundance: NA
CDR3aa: CASSLASWATGELFF
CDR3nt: TGTGCCAGCAGCTTAGCTTCATGGGCCACCGGGGAGCTGTTTTTT

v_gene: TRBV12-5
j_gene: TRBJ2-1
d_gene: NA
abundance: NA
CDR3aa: CASGSPRGEQFF
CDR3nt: TGTGCTAGTGGTTCTCCTCGGGGTGAGCAGTTCTTC

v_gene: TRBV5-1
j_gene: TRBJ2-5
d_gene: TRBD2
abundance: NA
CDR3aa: CASSQGLEDSKTQYF
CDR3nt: TGCGCCAGCAGCCAGGGACTAGAGGATAGTAAGACCCAGTACTTC

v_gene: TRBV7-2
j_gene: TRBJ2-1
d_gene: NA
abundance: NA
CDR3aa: CASSFRSRGVIYEQFF
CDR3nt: TGTGCCAGCAGCTTTCGTAGCAGGGGCGTGATCTATGAGCAGTTCTTC